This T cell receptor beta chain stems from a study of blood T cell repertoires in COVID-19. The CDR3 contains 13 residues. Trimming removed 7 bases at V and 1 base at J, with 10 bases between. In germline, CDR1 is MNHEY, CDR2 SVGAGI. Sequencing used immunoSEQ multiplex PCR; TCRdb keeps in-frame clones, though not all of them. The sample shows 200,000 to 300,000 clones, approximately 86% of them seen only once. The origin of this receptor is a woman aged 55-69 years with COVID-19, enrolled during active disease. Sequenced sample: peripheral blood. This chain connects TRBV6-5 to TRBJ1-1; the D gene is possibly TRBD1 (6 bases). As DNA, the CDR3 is TGTGCCAGCAAATCGACAGGGAACACTGAAGCTTTCTTT. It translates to CASKSTGNTEAFF.